This TCR beta chain was recovered during a study of blood T cells in healthy people across ages. Per germline, CDR1 DFQATT and CDR2 SNEGSKA (reference sequence). CDR3 length: 12 residues. V trimming: 3 bases; J trimming: 15 bases; junction bases outside the gene matches: 9. This clonotype was seen a few times. Primed by a sample-barcoded 5' primer and a J-beta primer mix, a second PCR proceeded for 7 to 11 cycles. TCRdb reprocessed the 5' RACE reads via MiXCR and lists one record per CDR3 protein. The repertoire holds more than 750,000 distinct CDR3 sequences, almost 30% seen once, with roughly a tenth in the top ten. The sample was also linked to a second study, of T cells of mothers and their children. That work adds: Donation was provided by three healthy Caucasian mothers along with their six children. Amplification in the second PCR used the M1S primer, which added sample barcodes and 2-4 random nucleotides.

This clonotype originated in a middle-aged woman in good health. The rearrangement links TRBV20-1 to TRBJ2-1; 9 nucleotides agree with TRBD1. The sample consisted of blood. In DNA, the CDR3 is TGCAGTGCTAGTCTCCACAGGGGGCTAGGGTTCTTC. Its translation is CSASLHRGLGFF.